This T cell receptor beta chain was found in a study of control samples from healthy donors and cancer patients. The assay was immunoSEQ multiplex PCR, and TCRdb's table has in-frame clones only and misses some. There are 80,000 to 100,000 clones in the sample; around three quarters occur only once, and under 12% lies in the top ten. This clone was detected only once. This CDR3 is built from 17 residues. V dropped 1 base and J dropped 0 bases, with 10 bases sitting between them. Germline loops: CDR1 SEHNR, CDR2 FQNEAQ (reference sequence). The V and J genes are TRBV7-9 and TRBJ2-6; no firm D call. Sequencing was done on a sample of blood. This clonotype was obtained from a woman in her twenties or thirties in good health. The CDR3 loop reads CASSLVRQASGANVLTF. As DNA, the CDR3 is TGTGCCAGCAGCTTAGTCCGGCAGGCCTCTGGGGCCAACGTCCTGACTTTC.